What follows is one T cell receptor beta chain and its context. Trimming left V 5 bases short and J 1 base short, with 8 bases between. The germline CDR1 and CDR2 sequences are SNHLY and FYNNEI. The CDR3 runs 13 residues. This sample was taken from a study of blood T cell repertoires in COVID-19. The wider study: Samples of COVID-19 (acute and convalescent) were obtained from the United States, Italy and Spain. PBMCs, B-cell-depleted T cells, or T cells were the source of the cDNA or gDNA that made up the material.

Per the authors' pipeline: Estimation of nucleated cell counts relied on the amplification of reference gene primers. Measured with immunoSEQ multiplex PCR; TCRdb has only the in-frame clones, and not every one. V and J calls and clone size are given by that table; D and trimming were obtained from the DNA. The sample includes fewer than 90,000 clones, 85% to 90% of them seen just once. The specimen was peripheral blood. The sequence derives from a woman aged 80 or over with active or convalescent COVID-19. The V and J genes are TRBV2 and TRBJ1-1; no firm D call. In DNA form, the CDR3 reads TGTGCCAGCAGTTTTTCCCAGAACACTGAAGCTTTCTTT. It encodes CASSFSQNTEAFF.